Below, 9 T cell receptor beta chains from the same sample are listed, as sequenced in a study of regulatory T cells in long-lasting Graves disease. The TCR beta library used iRepertoire HTBI primers with Arm-PCR amplification of CDR3. TCRdb processed the multiplex PCR reads anew with MiXCR; each CDR3 protein has one entry. This sample yields under 500,000 distinct CDR3 sequences, of which over 15% are seen a single time; around a tenth belongs to the top ten. Time point of the sample: newly diagnosed GD, antithyroid drugs for less than 3 months. RNA isolated from PBMCs was used to make the TCR library. These same records also appear under a second study, on T cells in Graves' hyperthyroidism and ophthalmopathy.

The sequences come from peripheral blood mononuclear cells (PBMCs), collected at new diagnosis, from a patient treated with antithyroid drugs. The source of these receptors is a young woman with Graves disease.

This clonotype occurred many times. The chain employs TRBV11-2 and TRBJ2-7; no definite D call. CDR3 length: 16 residues. In germline, CDR1 is SGHAT, CDR2 FQNNGV. V was pared by 3 bases and J by 2 bases, with 17 bases between. Here the CDR3 reads CASSFLVQDHPYEQYF. CDR3 nucleotides: TGTGCCAGCAGCTTTCTCGTTCAGGACCACCCCTACGAGCAGTACTTC.

Comment on this clonotype: A far larger clone is just one base off, so this is likely a read error. The V gene is TRBV11-3, the J gene TRBJ2-3; 7 nucleotides line up with TRBD1. The CDR3 length is 14 residues. From germline, CDR1 is SGHNT and CDR2 YENEEA. V shed 7 bases and J 2 bases; nucleotides not matched to a gene: 6. CDR3 region: CASNPDRFTDTQYF. The CDR3 coding sequence is TGTGCCAGCAACCCGGACAGGTTCACAGATACGCAGTATTTT.

Many counts were recorded for this clonotype. CDR3: CASSLGSINNEQFF. The CDR3 region has the DNA TGTGCCAGCAGCTTAGGCTCTATTAACAATGAGCAGTTCTTC. The V gene is TRBV7-9, the J gene TRBJ2-1; D not resolved. Germline V CDR1 and CDR2: SEHNR, FQNEAQ (reference sequence). There are 14 residues in the CDR3. The V end was cut by 1 base, the J end by 5 bases, with 9 bases between.

This clonotype was detected many times. The J gene is TRBJ2-3, the V gene TRBV2; no definite D call. CDR1 and CDR2 from the germline V gene are SNHLY and FYNNEI. CDR3 length equals 14 residues. Trimming removed 4 bases at V and 3 bases at J, with 11 bases between. CDR3 bases: TGTGCCAGCAGTGTTGGAAGTACTACAGATACGCAGTATTTT. Amino acids: CASSVGSTTDTQYF.

This clonotype was recorded a few times. The chain joins TRBV30 to TRBJ2-7, with 8 positions matching TRBD1. The V gene's germline CDR1 is GTSNPN and CDR2 SVGIG (reference sequence). The V and J ends lost 4 bases and 10 bases, in that order; junction bases with no gene match: 12. CDR3 length: 13 residues. DNA for the CDR3: TGTGCCTGGACCGGGACAGGAGCGGCCCTACAGTACTTC. This sequence encodes CAWTGTGAALQYF.

About this clonotype itself: This may arise from a read error, as a much more abundant clone is one base away. The rearrangement joins TRBV3-1 to TRBJ1-2; 8 nucleotides match TRBD1. From germline, CDR1 is LGHDT and CDR2 YNNKEL (reference sequence). The CDR3 is made up of 13 amino acids. V was clipped by 0 bases and J by 7 bases; unmatched bases: 1. The CDR3 here is CASSQDRGPGYTF. The CDR3 nucleotides read TGTGCCAGCAGCCAAGACAGGGGGCCTGGCTACACCTTC.

This clonotype was recorded many times. The chain carries TRBV28 and TRBJ2-5; 7 nucleotides agree with TRBD2. Germline values: CDR1 MDHEN, CDR2 SYDVKM. CDR3 size: 15 residues. The J segment lost 3 bases and the V segment lost 5 bases, leaving 9 bases of the junction unmatched. CDR3 bases: TGTGCCAGCAGTACTTACGGGACTACAAAAGAGACCCAGTACTTC. Translation: CASSTYGTTKETQYF.

About this clonotype itself: This sequence is one base from a far larger clone and is likely a read error. The chain combines TRBV6-1 with TRBJ2-1; 9 bases match TRBD2. The DNA matches TRBJ2-5 better at its end, which makes the J call doubtful. Germline CDR1 is MNHNS and CDR2 is SASEGT. The CDR3 contains 16 residues. CDR3 amino acids: CASSDGTSRSRSTQYF. The CDR3 region has the DNA TGTGCCAGCAGTGATGGGACTAGCAGGAGTAGGAGTACCCAGTACTTC.

This clonotype was counted at least ten times. Mismatch with germline at one junction end may stem from a read error. V and J are TRBV30 and TRBJ1-2, with no clear D. The germline CDR1 and CDR2 sequences are GTSNPN and SVGIG (reference sequence). CDR3 length equals 10 residues. The CDR3 protein is CAWSNDGYTF. The DNA of the CDR3 is TGTGCCTGGAGTAACGATGGCTACACCTTC.